This is a list of T cell receptor beta chains from one sample in a study of shared clonotypes between healthy human individuals. Sequenced by immunoSEQ multiplex PCR; TCRdb stores in-frame clones only, minus some. The sample consists of roughly 380,000 clones, around 96% of them appearing once. Input material: memory CD8+ T cells sorted from blood. The receptors here all came from a man aged 25 to 40 in good health. CDR3s include the opening cysteine and the closing phenylalanine or tryptophan. The order of the fields is J gene, D gene, V gene, clone size, CDR3 protein, CDR3 DNA. D genes are given only for firm matches. A row's size may be missing; if present it is once, few, many or a size class.

J gene: TRBJ1-5; D gene: .; V gene: TRBV5-1; clone size: .; CDR3 protein: CASSLAGRSNQPQHF; CDR3 DNA: TGCGCCAGCAGCTTGGCCGGACGGAGCAATCAGCCCCAGCATTTT
J gene: TRBJ2-5; D gene: .; V gene: TRBV4-1; clone size: .; CDR3 protein: CASSQVATDQETQYF; CDR3 DNA: TGCGCCAGCAGCCAAGTTGCGACGGACCAAGAGACCCAGTACTTC
J gene: TRBJ2-1; D gene: TRBD2; V gene: TRBV7-2; clone size: .; CDR3 protein: CASSSGTSSYNEQFF; CDR3 DNA: TGTGCCAGCAGCTCCGGGACTAGCTCCTACAATGAGCAGTTCTTC
J gene: TRBJ1-2; D gene: TRBD1; V gene: TRBV5-1; clone size: .; CDR3 protein: CASSLIGGVGGYTF; CDR3 DNA: TGCGCCAGCAGCTTAATAGGGGGCGTCGGTGGCTACACCTTC
J gene: TRBJ1-1; D gene: .; V gene: TRBV11-2; clone size: .; CDR3 protein: CASSLDDKGNTEAFF; CDR3 DNA: TGTGCCAGCAGCTTAGACGACAAGGGAAACACTGAAGCTTTCTTT
J gene: TRBJ1-5; D gene: .; V gene: TRBV6-5; clone size: .; CDR3 protein: CASSLRGQPQHF; CDR3 DNA: TGTGCCAGCAGTCTCCGAGGACAGCCCCAGCATTTT
J gene: TRBJ1-1; D gene: .; V gene: TRBV7-8; clone size: .; CDR3 protein: CASSSTGTMNTEAFF; CDR3 DNA: TGTGCCAGCAGCTCTACAGGGACTATGAACACTGAAGCTTTCTTT
J gene: TRBJ2-5; D gene: .; V gene: TRBV5-1; clone size: once; CDR3 protein: CASSLVGETQYF; CDR3 DNA: TGCGCCAGCAGCTTGGTGGGGGAGACCCAGTACTTC
J gene: TRBJ2-7; D gene: TRBD1; V gene: TRBV29-1; clone size: .; CDR3 protein: CSVIRDRGQTYEQYF; CDR3 DNA: TGCAGCGTTATAAGGGACAGGGGGCAGACCTACGAGCAGTACTTC
J gene: TRBJ2-1; D gene: .; V gene: TRBV5-1; clone size: .; CDR3 protein: CASSLYGNEQFF; CDR3 DNA: TGCGCCAGCAGCTTGTATGGAAATGAGCAGTTCTTC
J gene: TRBJ2-7; D gene: TRBD1; V gene: TRBV6-5; clone size: .; CDR3 protein: CASSYQGDYEQYF; CDR3 DNA: TGTGCCAGCAGTTACCAGGGGGACTACGAGCAGTACTTC
J gene: TRBJ1-2; D gene: TRBD1; V gene: TRBV7-9; clone size: .; CDR3 protein: CASSLSGTGNYGYTF; CDR3 DNA: TGTGCCAGCAGCTTATCCGGGACAGGGAACTATGGCTACACCTTC